This T cell receptor beta chain was identified during a study of blood T cells in healthy people across ages. Sample-barcoded 5' priming and a J-beta primer mix drove a second PCR of roughly 6 to 12 cycles. TCRdb used MiXCR to reprocess the 5' RACE reads, holding one entry per CDR3 protein. The sample records 700,000 or so distinct CDR3 sequences, around 38% being singletons. V lost 0 bases to trimming and J lost 7 bases, with 18 bases between them. The germline CDR1 and CDR2 sequences are LGHNA and YSLEER. CDR3 length: 16 residues. The rearrangement uses TRBV4-3 and TRBJ1-2; D gene ambiguous. The TCR was taken from a man at least 80 years old in good health. The specimen was blood. CDR3 sequence reads: CASSQEILDLRAGYTF. CDR3 sequence (DNA): TGCGCCAGCAGCCAAGAAATCTTGGACCTTAGGGCTGGCTACACCTTC.